One and the same sample provided the 31 T cell receptor beta chains below, sequenced in a study of CD8 T cells in ankylosing spondylitis listed by TCRdb under 2017. The protocol used for the library was 5' RACE. TCRdb names Illumina HiSeq 2500 as the instrument used. The public reads were reanalyzed by TCRdb: fastp trimming at Q25, MiXCR alignment, in-frame beta chains only. Under each unique CDR3 protein, matching rows form one entry showing the most common genes and DNA. For this sample the table gives roughly 150,000 distinct CDR3 sequences, of which roughly a third were detected only once. The ten most abundant clones make up around 6% of the sample. Specimen: synovial fluid, either unsorted or a sorted T cell fraction (not recorded which). Receptor source: a male donor with ankylosing spondylitis.

This clonotype was seen only a few times. The chain employs TRBV24-1 and TRBJ2-3; TRBD2 aligns across 12 bases. V lost 7 bases, J lost 6 bases, and 7 bases stayed unmatched. Germline CDR1 is KGHDR and CDR2 is SFDVKD. There are 15 residues in the CDR3. CDR3: CATSPTSGRPDTQYF. As DNA, the CDR3 is TGTGCCACCAGCCCTACTAGCGGGAGGCCGGATACGCAGTATTTT.

The table lists this clonotype with a few counts. This chain joins TRBV6-2 or TRBV6-3 and TRBJ2-1; D perhaps matches TRBD2 (6 bases). This CDR3 has 16 amino acids. Trimming shortened V by 6 bases and J by 5 bases, and 20 bases separated the two germline ends. Per germline, CDR1 MNHEY and CDR2 SVGEGT. The CDR3 is CASRPGGKGRDNEQFF. The CDR3 DNA follows: TGTGCCAGCAGACCCGGAGGGAAAGGGAGAGACAATGAGCAGTTCTTC.

This clonotype was detected ten times or more. The CDR3 here is CASSPTLAGGPNEQFF. The DNA for the CDR3 is TGTGCCAGCTCACCAACCCTAGCGGGAGGGCCAAATGAGCAGTTCTTC. The V and J genes are TRBV18 and TRBJ2-1, with 12 positions matching TRBD2. The CDR3 totals 16 residues. CDR1 and CDR2 (germline): KGHSH, LQKENI. After removal of 2 bases from V and 7 bases from J, the junction contained 6 bases not matched to a gene.

This clonotype appeared once. V and J are TRBV20-1 and TRBJ1-1, with 8 bases identical to TRBD1. Trimming at V came to 3 bases and at J to 4 bases, leaving 7 bases not matched to a gene. This CDR3 spans 14 amino acids. Germline-derived CDR1 and CDR2 are DFQATT and SNEGSKA (reference sequence). The chain's CDR3 is CSASTGTGGTEAFF. CDR3 DNA sequence: TGCAGTGCTAGCACCGGGACAGGAGGCACTGAAGCTTTCTTT.

The CDR3 DNA reads TGTGCCAGCAGCCTCAATGAAGTAGTAAGATCCACCGGGGAGCTGTTTTTT. Encoded protein: CASSLNEVVRSTGELFF. The V gene is TRBV3-1, the J gene TRBJ2-2; D is uncertain. Germline V gene data show CDR1 as LGHDT and CDR2 as YNNKEL (reference sequence). V shed 4 bases and J shed 4 bases, with 19 bases lying between them. CDR3 length: 17 residues. Combining the CDR3 with reference TRBV3-1 and TRBJ2-2 gives the whole variable domain DTAVSQTPKYLVTQMGNDKSIKCEQNLGHDTMYWYKQDSKKFLKIMFSYNNKELIINETVPNRFSPKSPDKAHLNLHINSLELGDSAVYFCASSLNEVVRSTGELFFGEGSRLTVL.

The chain employs TRBV28 and TRBJ2-1, with D perhaps matching TRBD1 (6 bases). CDR1 is MDHEN and CDR2 is SYDVKM in the germline V gene. CDR3 length equals 16 residues. Between the trimmed V and J ends, which lost 5 bases and 7 bases, there was a span of 21 bases. CDR3 in amino acids: CASSTPGAGVMNEQFF. The CDR3 DNA reads as TGTGCCAGCAGTACCCCAGGGGCGGGCGTTATGAATGAGCAGTTCTTC.

Ten or more counts support this clonotype. The gene calls are TRBV18 and TRBJ1-3, with 7 bases aligning to TRBD1. Trimming at V came to 4 bases and at J to 4 bases, leaving 7 bases not matched to a gene. CDR3 length: 15 residues. CDR1 and CDR2 (germline): KGHSH, LQKENI. The CDR3 coding sequence is TGTGCCAGCTCACTTCCCCGGGACAGAGGAAACACCATATATTTT. Protein sequence: CASSLPRDRGNTIYF.

This clonotype was found many times. The chain joins TRBV12-3 or TRBV12-4 to TRBJ2-7; tentative D call: TRBD1 (6 bases). The CDR3 sequence is 15 residues long. Between the trimmed V and J ends, which lost 6 bases and 3 bases, there was a span of 18 bases. The CDR3 sequence is CASSLVGGPSYEQYF. The CDR3 DNA sequence: TGTGCCAGCAGCCTGGTAGGGGGACCAAGCTACGAGCAGTACTTC.

This clonotype was observed at least ten times. The chain employs TRBV5-1 and TRBJ1-1; D unclear. The CDR3 loop spans 13 amino acids. Germline CDR1 and CDR2: SGHRS and YFSETQ. The germline V and J ends were trimmed by 1 base and 1 base, with 5 bases remaining between them. CDR3 region: CASSLRWNTEAFF. The CDR3 DNA reads TGCGCCAGCAGCTTGCGATGGAACACTGAAGCTTTCTTT.

The rearrangement joins TRBV5-4 to TRBJ1-1, with 10 bases fitting TRBD1. V lost 2 bases, J lost 7 bases, and 11 bases stayed unmatched. CDR3 length: 16 residues. From germline, CDR1 is SGHNT and CDR2 YYREEE (reference sequence). CDR3 DNA sequence: TGTGCCAGCAGCTTACGACAGGGGGCGGGAGTTGGTGAAGCTTTCTTT. Protein: CASSLRQGAGVGEAFF.

The chain employs TRBV7-8 and TRBJ2-3; 10 bases agree with TRBD2. CDR3 length: 15 residues. CDR1 and CDR2 from the germline V gene are SGHVS and FQNEAQ. The junction had 5 bases not matched to a gene; V was cut back by 3 bases and J by 5 bases. The CDR3 DNA reads TGTGCCAGCAGCTTCAGCGGGAGGGCGGGAGATACGCAGTATTTT. Translating it yields CASSFSGRAGDTQYF.

The chain links TRBV20-1 to TRBJ2-5, with TRBD1 matching over 8 bases. The length of the CDR3 is 14 residues. Germline V lookup: CDR1 DFQATT, CDR2 SNEGSKA (reference sequence). J was trimmed by 3 bases and V by 1 base; bases with no gene match: 4. As DNA, the CDR3 is TGCAGTGCTAGAGGGAGGACAGGGAAAGAGACCCAGTACTTC. Amino acids: CSARGRTGKETQYF.

V usage is TRBV20-1 and J usage is TRBJ1-2; maybe TRBD1 (6 bases). The CDR3 is 12 amino acids. Germline V gives CDR1 DFQATT, CDR2 SNEGSKA (reference sequence). V gave up 6 bases and J gave up 4 bases, with 12 bases separating them. DNA for the CDR3: TGCAGTGCAACCGGGACATCCTATGGCTACACCTTC. It yields the protein CSATGTSYGYTF.

V gene TRBV28 combines with J gene TRBJ1-2, with 7 bases that match TRBD1. This CDR3 has 14 residues. Germline lookup yields CDR1 MDHEN and CDR2 SYDVKM. V gave up 5 bases and J gave up 2 bases; unmatched junction bases: 5. The CDR3 sequence: CASSPLQGNYGYTF. CDR3 nucleotide sequence: TGTGCCAGCAGTCCTCTACAGGGGAACTATGGCTACACCTTC.

This rearrangement joins TRBV20-1 to TRBJ2-3, with 8 bases matching TRBD1. The CDR3 is 15 residues long. With 6 bases clipped from V and 0 bases from J, the junction kept 8 bases outside the gene matches. CDR1 and CDR2 from the germline V gene are DFQATT and SNEGSKA (reference sequence). The CDR3 DNA reads TGCAGTGCGGAGCAGGGGGCGCTTAGCACAGATACGCAGTATTTT. Amino acids: CSAEQGALSTDTQYF.

The rearrangement joins TRBV20-1 to TRBJ1-1; D perhaps matches TRBD1 (6 bases). Germline V gives CDR1 DFQATT, CDR2 SNEGSKA (reference sequence). This CDR3 comprises 15 residues. Trimming removed 6 bases from V and 0 bases from J, with 17 bases in between. Here the CDR3 DNA reads TGCAGTGCGGACCCCGGGACACGGTTGAACACTGAAGCTTTCTTT. It yields the protein CSADPGTRLNTEAFF.

This clonotype appeared many times. The V call is TRBV20-1, the J call TRBJ2-5, with D uncertain. The germline V and J ends were trimmed by 3 bases and 2 bases, with 13 bases remaining between them. The CDR3 consists of 14 residues. In germline, CDR1 is DFQATT, CDR2 SNEGSKA (reference sequence). The CDR3 DNA reads as TGCAGTGCTAGCCAGTCGTTCAAGCAAGAGACCCAGTACTTC. This translates into CSASQSFKQETQYF.

This clonotype appeared once. CDR3 nucleotide sequence: TGTGCCAGCAGTCCCCACAGTTCTCCGGGGGAGCTGTTTTTT. Amino acids: CASSPHSSPGELFF. The J gene is TRBJ2-2, the V gene TRBV6-1; D gene ambiguous. CDR3 length: 14 amino acids. Germline V gene sequence: CDR1 MNHNS, CDR2 SASEGT. V gave up 5 bases and J gave up 8 bases, with 15 bases separating them.

This chain uses TRBV20-1 with TRBJ1-3; D ambiguous. There are 14 residues in the CDR3. The V end lost 5 bases, the J end lost 4 bases, and 15 bases lay between the germline ends. From germline, CDR1 is DFQATT and CDR2 SNEGSKA (reference sequence). The CDR3 bases are TGCAGTGCTCGCGCCGGCCTTTTCGGAAACACCATATATTTT. Translated, it gives CSARAGLFGNTIYF.

This clonotype has more than one count but fewer than ten. The chain employs TRBV29-1 and TRBJ2-2; the match to TRBD2 covers 10 bases. The CDR3 extends over 15 amino acids. J gave up 5 bases and V 5 bases, and 8 bases lay outside the gene matches. Germline CDR1 reads SQVTM; CDR2 reads ANQGSEA. The CDR3 protein is CSVLAGARSTGELFF. The CDR3 bases are TGCAGCGTTCTAGCGGGAGCTCGGTCTACCGGGGAGCTGTTTTTT.

This chain joins TRBV5-1 and TRBJ2-2; D is uncertain. This CDR3 comprises 16 residues. V lost 2 bases and J 2 bases, leaving 13 bases between the germline ends. Germline loops: CDR1 SGHRS, CDR2 YFSETQ. DNA of the CDR3: TGCGCCAGCAGCTTAGGCTTCTCGGTCAACACCGGGGAGCTGTTTTTT. Translated, it gives CASSLGFSVNTGELFF. Combining the CDR3 with reference TRBV5-1 and TRBJ2-2 gives the whole variable domain KAGVTQTPRYLIKTRGQQVTLSCSPISGHRSVSWYQQTPGQGLQFLFEYFSETQRNKGNFPGRFSGRQFSNSRSEMNVSTLELGDSALYLCASSLGFSVNTGELFFGEGSRLTVL.

The rearrangement joins TRBV10-2 to TRBJ2-3; D unclear. The V end lost 6 bases, the J end lost 0 bases, and 7 bases lay between the germline ends. This CDR3 has 13 residues. CDR1 WSHSY and CDR2 SAAADI come from the germline V gene. CDR3 bases: TGCGCCAGCAGGCTTCCCAGCACAGATACGCAGTATTTT. Translation gives CASRLPSTDTQYF.

This clonotype was picked up a small number of times. V gene TRBV4-2 combines with J gene TRBJ1-6; tentatively, D is TRBD1 (5 bases). There are 14 residues in the CDR3. Trimming stripped 4 bases from V and 7 bases from J, with 11 bases between. Germline CDR1 reads LGHNA; CDR2 reads YNFKEQ. The CDR3 protein is CASSPRQGNSPLHF. For the CDR3, the DNA is TGTGCCAGCAGCCCACGGCAGGGCAATTCACCCCTCCACTTT.

The table lists this clonotype with a few counts. The chain combines TRBV5-1 with TRBJ2-7, with 11 positions matching TRBD1. Germline V CDR1 and CDR2: SGHRS, YFSETQ. The CDR3 consists of 17 residues. V lost 4 bases and J lost 0; bases outside the gene matches: 9. CDR3 nucleotides: TGCGCCAGCAGCCCAGGACAGGGGGCCTCGCCCTCCTACGAGCAGTACTTC. Translating gives CASSPGQGASPSYEQYF.

The DNA for the CDR3 is TGCAGTGCTAGTTTAGGCGGGAGTTCAGATACGCAGTATTTT. Encoded protein: CSASLGGSSDTQYF. This rearrangement joins TRBV20-1 to TRBJ2-3, with 7 nucleotides matching TRBD2. Trimming took 3 bases from V and 4 from J; bases not matched to a gene: 7. There are 14 residues in the CDR3. Germline V gene lookup returns CDR1 DFQATT and CDR2 SNEGSKA (reference sequence).

This clonotype was observed a handful of times. The V call is TRBV7-2, the J call TRBJ1-2; 8 bases align to TRBD1. The CDR3 has 14 residues. After removal of 5 bases from V and 3 bases from J, the junction contained 5 bases not matched to a gene. Germline CDR1 SGHTA, CDR2 FQGNSA. CDR3 DNA sequence: TGTGCCAGCAGCCGCCCAGGGGGCGACTATGGCTACACCTTC. Translated: CASSRPGGDYGYTF.

This chain connects TRBV29-1 to TRBJ2-1; D may be TRBD1 or TRBD2 (6 bases each). Deletions cut 4 bases from V and 1 base from J, with 11 bases between. Germline V gives CDR1 SQVTM, CDR2 ANQGSEA. CDR3 size: 14 residues. Here the CDR3 reads CSVGGAGSYNEQFF. The CDR3 nucleotides read TGCAGCGTTGGGGGGGCAGGGTCCTACAATGAGCAGTTCTTC.

This clonotype was detected once. CDR3 bases: TGTGCCTGGATGCAGGGTGAGGGCACTGAAGCTTTCTTT. It translates to CAWMQGEGTEAFF. This rearrangement joins TRBV30 to TRBJ1-1; perhaps TRBD1 as D (5 bases). Germline CDR1 reads GTSNPN; CDR2 reads SVGIG (reference sequence). The V end was cut by 4 bases, the J end by 4 bases, with 13 bases between. The CDR3 length is 13 residues.

V is TRBV3-1 and J is TRBJ1-3; D ambiguous. The germline CDR1 and CDR2 sequences are LGHDT and YNNKEL (reference sequence). The ends were cut back, 0 bases at V and 8 bases at J, with 5 bases in the middle. This CDR3 has 12 residues. The CDR3 DNA reads as TGTGCCAGCAGCCAAGATACGGACACCATATATTTT. This encodes CASSQDTDTIYF.

V usage is TRBV6-2 or TRBV6-3 and J usage is TRBJ2-1; 7 nucleotides agree with TRBD2. CDR3 length: 17 residues. From germline, CDR1 is MNHEY and CDR2 SVGEGT. V trimming: 2 bases; J trimming: 2 bases; junction bases outside the gene matches: 9. CDR3 protein: CASSYDSPSGPYNEQFF. The CDR3 DNA sequence: TGTGCCAGCAGTTACGACTCTCCTAGCGGACCCTACAATGAGCAGTTCTTC.

The chain carries TRBV18 and TRBJ1-1; D remains ambiguous. With 3 bases removed from V and 1 base from J, the gap between germline ends came to 9 bases. This CDR3 comprises 14 residues. CDR1 and CDR2 from the germline V gene are KGHSH and LQKENI. The CDR3 region is CASSPNPQNTEAFF. CDR3 in DNA: TGTGCCAGCTCACCTAACCCTCAGAACACTGAAGCTTTCTTT.